Following are 23 T cell receptor beta chains from one sample sequenced in a study of blood T cell repertoires in COVID-19. Generated by immunoSEQ multiplex PCR, the TCRdb table keeps only in-frame clones and is missing some. Among 270,000 or so clones, about 89% were seen once, and the ten largest hold approximately 9.7%. What was sequenced was peripheral blood. The receptors here all came from a man in his forties with active or convalescent COVID-19.

A few counts support this clone. The CDR3 sequence is CAWRRANYGYTF. The CDR3 nucleotides read TGTGCCTGGAGGCGGGCTAACTATGGCTACACCTTC. The chain carries TRBV30 and TRBJ1-2, with no clear D. The CDR3 extends over 12 amino acids. CDR1 is GTSNPN, CDR2 SVGIG, per germline (reference sequence). V lost 3 bases and J 0 bases, leaving 5 bases between the germline ends.

The gene calls are TRBV5-6 and TRBJ2-3; 7 nucleotides line up with TRBD2. There are 17 residues in the CDR3. The trim removed 0 bases at V and 0 bases at J, leaving 7 bases unmatched. The V gene's germline CDR1 is SGHDT and CDR2 YYEEEE. CDR3 DNA sequence: TGTGCCAGCAGCTTGGAACACAGCGGGATAAGCACAGATACGCAGTATTTT. Its protein product is CASSLEHSGISTDTQYF.

This CDR3 is CAIRGRDTEAFF. The CDR3 DNA follows: TGTGCCATCAGAGGCCGGGATACCGAAGCTTTCTTT. The gene calls are TRBV10-3 and TRBJ1-1, with unresolved D. Trimming left V 6 bases short and J 8 bases short, with 13 bases between. Per the germline V gene, CDR1 is ENHRY and CDR2 is SYGVKD. The CDR3 covers 12 residues.

V is TRBV3-1 (or the pseudogene TRBV3-2) and J is TRBJ2-1, with TRBD2 identical over 7 bases. V shed 2 bases and J 12 bases; nucleotides not matched to a gene: 4. Germline CDR1 is LGHDT and CDR2 is YNNKEL (reference sequence). This CDR3 has 12 residues. The CDR3 DNA sequence: TGTGCCAGCAGCCAATTGAGCGGGGCGCAGTTCTTC. Its protein product is CASSQLSGAQFF.

This rearrangement joins TRBV6-1 to TRBJ1-3, with unresolved D. Looked up from germline, CDR1 is MNHNS and CDR2 is SASEGT. This CDR3 region has 15 residues. The ends were cut back, 2 bases at V and 4 bases at J, with 12 bases in the middle. Here the CDR3 DNA reads TGTGCCAGCAGTGAAAGTCTGGGAGTCGGAAACACCATATATTTT. Translated, it gives CASSESLGVGNTIYF.

The chain joins TRBV6-1 to TRBJ1-6, with TRBD1 identical over 7 bases. V dropped 1 base and J dropped 13; count of bases not matched to a gene: 7. The CDR3 has 14 residues. Germline assignment: CDR1 MNHNS and CDR2 SASEGT. CDR3 in DNA: TGTGCCAGCAGTGAAGTAGACAGGGCTCGGCCCCTCCACTTT. It is translated as CASSEVDRARPLHF.

The V and J genes are TRBV30 and TRBJ1-1; no clear D. V was clipped by 0 bases and J by 0 bases, with 2 bases between them. CDR1 is GTSNPN, CDR2 SVGIG, per germline (reference sequence). The CDR3 covers 12 residues. The CDR3 region has the DNA TGTGCCTGGAGTGTTATGAACACTGAAGCTTTCTTT. Its protein is CAWSVMNTEAFF.

V gene TRBV3-1 (or the pseudogene TRBV3-2) combines with J gene TRBJ2-2, with TRBD1 matching 8 bases. Germline lookup yields CDR1 LGHDT and CDR2 YNNKEL (reference sequence). The J segment lost 6 bases and the V segment lost 4 bases, leaving 7 bases of the junction unmatched. This CDR3 has 15 residues. The CDR3 sequence is CASSPRTGIAGELFF. The CDR3 DNA sequence: TGTGCCAGCAGCCCGAGGACAGGGATCGCCGGGGAGCTGTTTTTT.

J is TRBJ2-1 and V is TRBV24-1; TRBD1 is a possible D gene (5 bases). The CDR3 has 15 amino acids. V lost 3 bases and J 4 bases, leaving 12 bases between the germline ends. Germline V CDR1 and CDR2: KGHDR, SFDVKD. This chain's CDR3 is CATSDKGPPYNEQFF. In nucleotides, the CDR3 is TGTGCCACCAGTGATAAGGGGCCCCCTTACAATGAGCAGTTCTTC.

This chain connects TRBV27 to TRBJ2-1, with TRBD2 identical over 8 bases. The CDR3 covers 15 residues. Looked up from germline, CDR1 is MNHEY and CDR2 is SMNVEV (reference sequence). With V trimmed by 4 bases and J by 4 bases, 6 bases remained unmatched. The CDR3 loop is CASSSRASGYNEQFF. DNA for the CDR3: TGTGCCAGCAGTTCCCGGGCTAGCGGGTACAATGAGCAGTTCTTC.

This chain connects TRBV10-3 to TRBJ2-7, with 10 bases identical to TRBD2. Looked up from germline, CDR1 is ENHRY and CDR2 is SYGVKD. The CDR3 totals 16 residues. With V trimmed by 4 bases and J by 3 bases, 9 bases remained unmatched. The CDR3 reads CAISGGLAQTLYEQYF. In DNA, the CDR3 is TGTGCCATCAGTGGGGGACTAGCGCAGACCCTCTACGAGCAGTACTTC.

The rearrangement uses TRBV4-1 and TRBJ2-2, with 15 positions matching TRBD2. CDR3 length: 17 residues. The germline CDR1 and CDR2 sequences are MGHRA and YSYEKL. The junction had 9 bases not matched to a gene; V was cut back by 7 bases and J by 6 bases. CDR3 region: CASTLTGLAGGPGELFF. DNA for the CDR3: TGCGCCAGCACTCTGACTGGACTAGCGGGAGGGCCCGGGGAGCTGTTTTTT.

The count of this clone is one. This chain links TRBV6-5 with TRBJ1-3; D is possibly TRBD1 (5 bases). CDR1 MNHEY and CDR2 SVGAGI come from the germline V gene. This CDR3 spans 13 amino acids. V shed 10 bases and J shed 3 bases, with 13 bases lying between them. CDR3 protein: CATSRQFGNTIYF. The CDR3 nucleotides are TGTGCCACCTCCCGACAGTTTGGAAACACCATATATTTT.

The chain joins TRBV7-3 to TRBJ1-6, with a weak D call TRBD1 (5 bases). Germline CDR1 is SGHTA and CDR2 is FQGTGA. This CDR3 is 16 amino acids long. V gave up 5 bases and J gave up 7 bases, with 18 bases separating them. The CDR3 coding sequence is TGTGCCAGCAGCCCCTCAGGTGGGGGGAGCAATTCACCCCTCCACTTT. Its translation is CASSPSGGGSNSPLHF.

The gene calls are TRBV27 and TRBJ2-7; possible D gene TRBD2, 6 bases. Trimming removed 6 bases from V and 4 bases from J, with 22 bases in between. Germline-derived CDR1 and CDR2 are MNHEY and SMNVEV (reference sequence). This CDR3 contains 16 residues. Written as DNA, the CDR3 is TGTGCCAGCAGACCCTTTCGGCGGGAAGCAGGGTACGAGCAGTACTTC. It is translated as CASRPFRREAGYEQYF.

The chain joins TRBV6-5 to TRBJ1-6; TRBD1 aligns across 8 bases. This CDR3 is 15 amino acids long. The J segment lost 8 bases and the V segment lost 5 bases, leaving 8 bases of the junction unmatched. Germline V CDR1 and CDR2: MNHEY, SVGAGI. CDR3 sequence reads: CASSPGTGEYSPLHF. As DNA, the CDR3 is TGTGCCAGCAGTCCCGGGACAGGAGAATATTCACCCCTCCACTTT.

This sequence joins TRBV5-4 and TRBJ2-3; 10 nucleotides line up with TRBD2. CDR1 and CDR2 from the germline V gene are SGHNT and YYREEE (reference sequence). The V segment lost 0 bases and the J segment 5 bases; nucleotides outside the gene matches: 6. The CDR3 has 16 residues. The CDR3 sequence is CASSLELAGGGDTQYF. The CDR3 DNA reads TGTGCCAGCAGCTTGGAATTAGCGGGAGGTGGAGATACGCAGTATTTT.

The J gene is TRBJ2-2, the V gene TRBV5-6; maybe TRBD2 (6 bases). V lost 7 bases and J lost 3, with 13 bases in between. Germline V gives CDR1 SGHDT, CDR2 YYEEEE. The CDR3 contains 14 residues. In nucleotides, the CDR3 is TGTGCCAGCGGCGGAGGGGCGTACACCGGGGAGCTGTTTTTT. Its translation: CASGGGAYTGELFF.

The chain uses TRBV19 and TRBJ2-3, with TRBD2 matching 7 bases. The CDR3 is 20 amino acids. Trimming cost V 0 bases and J 2 bases; bases outside gene matches: 17. Per germline, CDR1 LNHDA and CDR2 SQIVND (reference sequence). The CDR3, as DNA: TGTGCCAGTAGTATAGAGGAAGCCGGGGTAGGCGGGAGCCCCACAGATACGCAGTATTTT. It yields the protein CASSIEEAGVGGSPTDTQYF.

CDR3 in DNA: TGTGCCAGCAGCGGCAGGGGCGTTGGAAACACCATATATTTT. Amino acid sequence: CASSGRGVGNTIYF. The gene calls are TRBV5-4 and TRBJ1-3, with D perhaps TRBD1 (6 bases). The CDR3 is made up of 14 amino acids. V dropped 4 bases and J dropped 3 bases, with 11 bases sitting between them. Per the germline V gene, CDR1 is SGHNT and CDR2 is YYREEE (reference sequence).

V is TRBV5-1 and J is TRBJ1-2; D not certain. V was pared by 0 bases and J by 7 bases, with 13 bases between. This CDR3 spans 14 amino acids. The germline V gene encodes CDR1 SGHRS and CDR2 YFSETQ. CDR3 residues: CASSLVTGLSGYTF. The CDR3, as DNA: TGCGCCAGCAGCTTGGTCACGGGTTTGTCTGGCTACACCTTC.

This chain uses TRBV9 with TRBJ1-6; no definite D call. V gave up 0 bases and J gave up 11 bases, with 6 bases separating them. The germline gives CDR1 SGDLS, CDR2 YYNGEE. This CDR3 is 12 amino acids long. DNA for the CDR3: TGTGCCAGCAGCGTAGGGGAGGCACCCCTCCACTTT. Translated: CASSVGEAPLHF.

Only one count was recorded for this clone. The chain recombines TRBV18 with TRBJ1-5; TRBD1 aligns across 7 bases. V lost 3 bases, J lost 7 bases, and 9 bases stayed unmatched. From germline, CDR1 is KGHSH and CDR2 LQKENI. The CDR3 spans 15 residues. CDR3 sequence (DNA): TGTGCCAGCTCACCGATACAGGGGTTGAAACAGCCCCAGCATTTT. It encodes CASSPIQGLKQPQHF. Combining the CDR3 with reference TRBV18 and TRBJ1-5 gives the whole variable domain NAGVMQNPRHLVRRRGQEARLRCSPMKGHSHVYWYRQLPEEGLKFMVYLQKENIIDESGMPKERFSAEFPKEGPSILRIQQVVRGDSAAYFCASSPIQGLKQPQHFGDGTRLSIL.